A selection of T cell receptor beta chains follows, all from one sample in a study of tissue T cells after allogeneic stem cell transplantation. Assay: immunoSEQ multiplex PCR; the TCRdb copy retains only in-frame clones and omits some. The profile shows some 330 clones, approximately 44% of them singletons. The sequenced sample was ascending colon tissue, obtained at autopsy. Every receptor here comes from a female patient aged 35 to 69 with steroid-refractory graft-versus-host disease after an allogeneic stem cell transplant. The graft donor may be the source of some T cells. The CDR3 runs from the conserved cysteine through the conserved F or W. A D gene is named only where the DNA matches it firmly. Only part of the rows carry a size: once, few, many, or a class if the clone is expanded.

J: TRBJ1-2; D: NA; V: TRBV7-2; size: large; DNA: TGTGCCAGCAGCTTAGCGGGGGGGAACTATGGCTACACCTTC; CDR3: CASSLAGGNYGYTF
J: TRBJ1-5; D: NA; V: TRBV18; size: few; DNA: TGTGCCAGCTCACGTGGACATAACAATCAGCCCCAGCATTTT; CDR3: CASSRGHNNQPQHF
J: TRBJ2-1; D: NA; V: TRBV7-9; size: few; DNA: TGTGCCAGCAGCTCCCGGGGACCGACCTCCTACAATGAGCAGTTCTTC; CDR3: CASSSRGPTSYNEQFF
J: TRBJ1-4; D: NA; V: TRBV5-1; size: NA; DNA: TGCGCCAGCAGCTTGGACGGGTTTAATGAAAAACTGTTTTTT; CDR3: CASSLDGFNEKLFF
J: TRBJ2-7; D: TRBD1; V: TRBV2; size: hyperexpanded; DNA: TGTGCCAGCAGGCCCCAGGGGGCGGCTTACGAGCAGTACTTC; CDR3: CASRPQGAAYEQYF
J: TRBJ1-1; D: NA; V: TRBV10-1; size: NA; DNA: TGCGCCAGCAGTGAGTCGGCGGGTCACACTGAAGCTTTCTTT; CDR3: CASSESAGHTEAFF
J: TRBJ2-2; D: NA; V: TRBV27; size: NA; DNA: TGTGCCAGCAGTTTAAAAAGAGGTCAGGGGAAGACCGGGGAGCTGTTTTTT; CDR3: CASSLKRGQGKTGELFF
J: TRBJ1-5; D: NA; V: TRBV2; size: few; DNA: TGTGCCAGCAGTGAAAGGGGCGGGGGCAATCAGCCCCAGCATTTT; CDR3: CASSERGGGNQPQHF
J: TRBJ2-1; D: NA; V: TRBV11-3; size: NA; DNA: TGTGCCAGCAGCTTCTCAGGGGGAGGGTACAATGAGCAGTTCTTC; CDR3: CASSFSGGGYNEQFF
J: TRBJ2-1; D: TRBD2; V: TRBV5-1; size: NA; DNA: TGCGCCAGCAGCTTGGTTCCCCGGGGGGGCCGTCTCTACAATGAGCAGTTCTTC; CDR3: CASSLVPRGGRLYNEQFF
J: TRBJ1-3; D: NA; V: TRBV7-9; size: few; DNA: TGTGCCAGCGGGATCGTCCATCGAAACACCATATATTTT; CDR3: CASGIVHRNTIYF
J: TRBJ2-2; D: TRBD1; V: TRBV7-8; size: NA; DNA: TGTGCCAGCAGATCTACAGTACAGGGGGCCGGGGAGCTGTTTTTT; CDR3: CASRSTVQGAGELFF
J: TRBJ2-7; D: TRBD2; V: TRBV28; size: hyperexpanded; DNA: TGTGCCAGCAGTTTGGGACTAGCGGGGATGGAGCAGTACTTC; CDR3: CASSLGLAGMEQYF
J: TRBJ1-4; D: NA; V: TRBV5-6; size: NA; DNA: TGTGCCAGCAGCTTGACGGTTAATGAAAAACTGTTTTTT; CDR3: CASSLTVNEKLFF
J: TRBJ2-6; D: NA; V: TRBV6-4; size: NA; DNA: TGTGCCAGCAGTGACTCGCGGGGTTCTGGGGCCAACGTCCTGACTTTC; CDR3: CASSDSRGSGANVLTF
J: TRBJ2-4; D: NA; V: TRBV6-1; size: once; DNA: TGTGCCAGCAGTGAAGAAGGTGGCTCCTTGGCCAAAAACATTCAGTACTTC; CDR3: CASSEEGGSLAKNIQYF
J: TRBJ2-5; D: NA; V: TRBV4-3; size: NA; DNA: TGCGCCAGCAGCCAAGGAGGTGGCGGCCTAGAGACCCAGTACTTC; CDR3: CASSQGGGGLETQYF
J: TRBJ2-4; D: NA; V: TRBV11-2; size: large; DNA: TGTGCCAGCAGCTTAGTGGGTAGCGGTACCAAAAACATTCAGTACTTC; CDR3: CASSLVGSGTKNIQYF
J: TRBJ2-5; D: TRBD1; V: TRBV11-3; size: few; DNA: TGTGCCAGCAGCACCAGACAGGGGCACGAGACCCAGTACTTC; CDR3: CASSTRQGHETQYF
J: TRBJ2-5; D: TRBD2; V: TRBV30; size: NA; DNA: TGTGCCTGGAGTCTCGGACTAGTCCAAGAGACCCAGTACTTC; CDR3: CAWSLGLVQETQYF
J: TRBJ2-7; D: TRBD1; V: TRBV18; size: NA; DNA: TGTGCCAGCTCTCCCGGGACAGGATCCTACGAGCAGTACTTC; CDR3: CASSPGTGSYEQYF
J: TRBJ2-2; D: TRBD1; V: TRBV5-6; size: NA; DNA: TGTGCCAGCAGCCCGGGACAGGATAACACCGGGGAGCTGTTTTTT; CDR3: CASSPGQDNTGELFF
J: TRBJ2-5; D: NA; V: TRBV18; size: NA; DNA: TGTGCCAGCTCAAACCCTCAACTAGCTTTTGCGGAGACCCAGTACTTC; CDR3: CASSNPQLAFAETQYF
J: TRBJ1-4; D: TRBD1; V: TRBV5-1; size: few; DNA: TGCGCCAGCAGCAAGGGACAGGGTGAAAAACTGTTTTTT; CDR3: CASSKGQGEKLFF
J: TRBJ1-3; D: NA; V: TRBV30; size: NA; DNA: TGTGCCTATAGTCAGGGAACTGGAAACACCATATATTTT; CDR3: CAYSQGTGNTIYF
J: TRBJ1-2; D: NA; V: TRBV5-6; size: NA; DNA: TGTGCCAGCAGCCTGGGACCGCTTCGTGGCTACACCTTC; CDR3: CASSLGPLRGYTF
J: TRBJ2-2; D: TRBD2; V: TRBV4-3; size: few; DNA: TGCGCCAGCAGCCAAGACCCGGGGGGGCACACCGGGGAGCTGTTTTTT; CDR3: CASSQDPGGHTGELFF
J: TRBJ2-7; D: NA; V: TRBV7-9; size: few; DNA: TGTGCCAGCACTCGAACTCAGGGCGAGCAGTACTTC; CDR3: CASTRTQGEQYF
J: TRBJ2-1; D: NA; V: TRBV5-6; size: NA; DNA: TGTGCCAGCAGCCTCCCGACAGCCTACAATGAGCAGTTCTTC; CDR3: CASSLPTAYNEQFF
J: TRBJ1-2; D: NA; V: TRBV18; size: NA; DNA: TGTGCCAGCTCCCCTAACTATGGCTACACCTTC; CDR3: CASSPNYGYTF
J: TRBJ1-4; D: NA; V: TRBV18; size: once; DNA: TGTGCCAGCTCACCGGGGCGCGATGAAAAATTGTTTTTT; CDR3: CASSPGRDEKLFF
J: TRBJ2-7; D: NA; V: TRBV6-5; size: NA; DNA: TGTGCCAGCAGTTACTCGCGCAGGGTCGAGCAGTACTTC; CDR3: CASSYSRRVEQYF
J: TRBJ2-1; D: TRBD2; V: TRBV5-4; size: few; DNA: TGTGCCAGCAGCCCACAGGGACTAGCGGGGGGGCCCTACAATGAGCAGTTCTTC; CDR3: CASSPQGLAGGPYNEQFF
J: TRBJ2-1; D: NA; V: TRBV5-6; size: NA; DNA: TGTGCCTCAGGCCGGGGCTACAATGAGCAGTTCTTC; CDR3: CASGRGYNEQFF
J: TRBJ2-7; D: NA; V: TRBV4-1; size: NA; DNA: TGCGCCAGCAGCCAAGATCCTTCCGGCAGAGCCTACGAGCAGTACTTC; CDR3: CASSQDPSGRAYEQYF
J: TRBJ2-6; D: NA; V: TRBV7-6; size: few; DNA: TGTGCCAGCAGCTTCTGGCTAGGGGGATACTCTGGGGCCAACGTCCTGACTTTC; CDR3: CASSFWLGGYSGANVLTF
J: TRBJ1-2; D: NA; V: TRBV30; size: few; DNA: TGTGCCTGGAGTGTGGCGGGCGTGGGCAACACCTTC; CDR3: CAWSVAGVGNTF
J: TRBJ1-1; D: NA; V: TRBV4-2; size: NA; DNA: TGTGCCAGCAGCCAAGGGGTATTTGGCGACACTGAAGCTTTCTTT; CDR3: CASSQGVFGDTEAFF
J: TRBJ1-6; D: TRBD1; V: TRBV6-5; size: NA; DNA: TGTGCCAGCAGTACACCGGGACAGGGTAATTCACCCCTCCACTTT; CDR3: CASSTPGQGNSPLHF
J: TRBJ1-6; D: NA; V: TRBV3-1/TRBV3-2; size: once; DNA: TGTGCCAGCAGCTGCGGGTGTCCCATTTCACATCATAATTCACCCCTCCACTTT; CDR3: CASSCGCPISHHNSPLHF
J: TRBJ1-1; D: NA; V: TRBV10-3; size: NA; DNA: TGTGCCATCAGGAATCAGGGAGGAAACACTGAAGCTTTCTTT; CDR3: CAIRNQGGNTEAFF